Presented here are 21 T cell receptor beta chains from one specimen sequenced in a study of shared clonotypes between healthy human individuals. Naive CD8 cells lacked CD45RO and underwent positive selection for CCR7, leaving out terminally differentiated effector memory CD45RA+ cells. Data came from immunoSEQ multiplex PCR; TCRdb stores just in-frame clones and leaves some out. The table has about 680,000 clones, 92% seen once. The sequencing sample was made of naive CD8+ T cells sorted from blood. These receptors were taken from a man aged 30 to 39 in good health.

This clone was detected once. This chain joins TRBV7-8 and TRBJ1-1, with a tentative D call TRBD1 (6 bases). Trimming removed 4 bases at V and 8 bases at J, with 8 bases between. Germline V gives CDR1 SGHVS, CDR2 FQNEAQ. CDR3 length: 11 residues. This chain's CDR3 is CASSWGTEAFF. CDR3 in DNA: TGTGCCAGCAGCTGGGGGACAGAAGCTTTCTTT.

The rearrangement links TRBV11-2 to TRBJ2-2; 8 bases are a match to TRBD2. CDR1 is SGHAT, CDR2 FQNNGV, per germline. The CDR3 runs 15 residues. V shed 2 bases, J shed 6 bases, and the junction held 5 bases outside the gene matches. The CDR3 coding sequence is TGTGCCAGCAGCTTACCAAGCGGGAGCGCCGGGGAGCTGTTTTTT. This codes for CASSLPSGSAGELFF. Complete variable domain (other parts from reference TRBV11-2 and TRBJ2-2): EAGVAQSPRYKIIEKRQSVAFWCNPISGHATLYWYQQILGQGPKLLIQFQNNGVVDDSQLPKDRFSAERLKGVDSTLKIQPAKLEDSAVYLCASSLPSGSAGELFFGEGSRLTVL.

This chain connects TRBV15 to TRBJ1-1; 8 bases map to TRBD1. The ends lost 0 bases at V and 2 bases at J; junction bases unmatched: 2. CDR1 is LNHNV and CDR2 is YYDKDF in the germline V gene (reference sequence). The CDR3 loop spans 15 amino acids. The CDR3 is CATSRDRGRNTEAFF. CDR3 coding DNA: TGTGCCACCAGCAGAGACAGGGGGCGCAACACTGAAGCTTTCTTT. The full variable domain, in which reference TRBV15 and TRBJ1-1 provide the parts outside the CDR3, is DAMVIQNPRYQVTQFGKPVTLSCSQTLNHNVMYWYQQKSSQAPKLLFHYYDKDFNNEADTPDNFQSRRPNTSFCFLDIRSPGLGDTAMYLCATSRDRGRNTEAFFGQGTRLTVV.

V usage is TRBV15 and J usage is TRBJ2-1; a possible D gene is TRBD1 (5 bases). The CDR3 has 16 residues. Between the trimmed V and J ends, which lost 1 base and 0 bases, there was a span of 10 bases. From germline, CDR1 is LNHNV and CDR2 YYDKDF (reference sequence). The CDR3, as DNA: TGTGCCACCAGCAGAGGGCAAGGGGTCTCCTACAATGAGCAGTTCTTC. Translating it yields CATSRGQGVSYNEQFF.

The chain combines TRBV7-9 with TRBJ2-3; TRBD2 might be the D (6 bases). Germline CDR1 is SEHNR and CDR2 is FQNEAQ (reference sequence). The CDR3 sequence is 17 residues long. Trimming stripped 4 bases from V and 0 bases from J, with 17 bases between. The CDR3 DNA follows: TGTGCCAGCAGCTCCCCTTTGGTGGGACTTAGCACAGATACGCAGTATTTT. Protein sequence: CASSSPLVGLSTDTQYF.

This clone was observed a single time. The genes are TRBV5-6 and TRBJ2-7; D may be TRBD2 (5 bases). Trimming took off 7 bases at V and 1 base at J, with 15 bases between the two ends. This CDR3 has 14 residues. CDR1 is SGHDT, CDR2 YYEEEE, per germline. Here the CDR3 DNA reads TGTGCCAGCTACGCCCTGGGCGGGTCCTACGAGCAGTACTTC. It is translated as CASYALGGSYEQYF.

The rearrangement uses TRBV21-1 and TRBJ2-2; TRBD1, the D gene given by the table, was not confirmed from the DNA. TRBV21-1 is given as a pseudogene. The CDR3 runs 18 residues. The CDR3, as DNA: TGTGCCAGCAGCAAAGGGGGACGGGACAGGTCTTTCACCGGGGAGCTGTTTTTT. It is translated as CASSKGGRDRSFTGELFF.

The rearrangement links TRBV27 to TRBJ2-7, with D unclear. V lost 3 bases and J lost 2, with 14 bases in between. Germline CDR1 reads MNHEY; CDR2 reads SMNVEV (reference sequence). The CDR3 totals 15 residues. The CDR3 loop reads CASSFSGSRTYEQYF. The CDR3 bases are TGTGCCAGCAGTTTTAGTGGTTCTCGGACCTACGAGCAGTACTTC.

J is TRBJ1-3 and V is TRBV5-5; TRBD1 is a possible D gene (5 bases). V lost 4 bases and J lost 4, with 18 bases in between. Germline V lookup: CDR1 SGHKS, CDR2 YYEKEE (reference sequence). The CDR3 runs to 16 residues. The CDR3 DNA is TGTGCCAGCAGCGTTCCACAGGAGATACTAGGAAACACCATATATTTT. Its protein is CASSVPQEILGNTIYF.

On this clone itself: The identical CDR3 is also encoded by other nucleotide sequences in the sample. V usage is TRBV11-2 and J usage is TRBJ2-1; no clear D gene. Germline loops: CDR1 SGHAT, CDR2 FQNNGV. Trimming pared 0 bases from V and 3 bases from J, leaving 3 bases between. There are 13 residues in the CDR3. CDR3 nucleotide sequence: TGTGCCAGCAGCTTAGAGGGCTACAATGAGCAGTTCTTC. Translating gives CASSLEGYNEQFF.

The V and J genes are TRBV28 and TRBJ2-1; the D gene is possibly TRBD1 (6 bases). In germline, CDR1 is MDHEN, CDR2 SYDVKM. This CDR3 is built from 15 residues. Between the trimmed V and J ends, which lost 3 bases and 3 bases, there was a span of 12 bases. Here the CDR3 reads CASSLQDSNYNEQFF. DNA for the CDR3: TGTGCCAGCAGTTTGCAGGACAGCAACTACAATGAGCAGTTCTTC.

This sequence joins TRBV4-3 and TRBJ2-3; D not resolved. The CDR3 extends over 14 amino acids. CDR1 and CDR2 (germline): LGHNA, YSLEER. Deletions cut 4 bases from V and 4 bases from J, with 12 bases between. Here the CDR3 reads CASSPDPVPDTQYF. The DNA for the CDR3 is TGCGCCAGCAGCCCAGACCCCGTCCCAGATACGCAGTATTTT.

The chain couples TRBV29-1 to TRBJ2-7, with D tentatively TRBD2 (6 bases). Trimming stripped 3 bases from V and 0 bases from J, with 9 bases between. The CDR3 has 13 residues. Germline CDR1 SQVTM, CDR2 ANQGSEA. CDR3 sequence: CSVDLSGSYEQYF. CDR3 in DNA: TGCAGCGTTGACCTTAGCGGCTCCTACGAGCAGTACTTC.

The chain combines TRBV4-3 with TRBJ2-1; 11 bases are a match to TRBD2. V lost 2 bases, J lost 1 base, and 10 bases stayed unmatched. CDR1 is LGHNA and CDR2 is YSLEER in the germline V gene. The CDR3 is 19 amino acids. The CDR3 region has the DNA TGCGCCAGCAGCCAAAACGCAGAACTAGCGGGAGTTTCCTACAATGAGCAGTTCTTC. Translation gives CASSQNAELAGVSYNEQFF.

The chain combines TRBV6-6 with TRBJ2-7, with D maybe TRBD1 (6 bases). The CDR3 sequence is 15 residues long. V gave up 5 bases and J gave up 2 bases, with 16 bases separating them. Germline CDR1 MNHNY, CDR2 SVGAGI (reference sequence). The CDR3 coding sequence is TGTGCCAGCAGTACGACCGGGACATCAACCTACGAGCAGTACTTC. This translates into CASSTTGTSTYEQYF.

The chain couples TRBV28 to TRBJ1-1, with D uncertain. V was clipped by 4 bases and J by 4 bases, with 13 bases between them. Germline-derived CDR1 and CDR2 are MDHEN and SYDVKM. CDR3 length equals 14 residues. The CDR3 loop is CASSWATRSTEAFF. CDR3 bases: TGTGCCAGCAGTTGGGCCACGAGGTCCACTGAAGCTTTCTTT.

V usage is TRBV7-9 and J usage is TRBJ2-1; 12 positions agree with TRBD1. Trimming removed 5 bases from V and 4 bases from J; junction bases left unmatched: 6. CDR3 length: 16 residues. Germline V CDR1 and CDR2: SEHNR, FQNEAQ (reference sequence). The CDR3 sequence: CASSPGQGAAYNEQFF. In nucleotides, the CDR3 is TGTGCCAGCAGCCCGGGACAGGGGGCGGCTTACAATGAGCAGTTCTTC.

The chain is built from TRBV5-4 and TRBJ2-7; D remains ambiguous. Germline lookup yields CDR1 SGHNT and CDR2 YYREEE (reference sequence). The CDR3 has 15 amino acids. The V gene lost 4 bases and the J gene lost 2 bases, with 16 bases spanning the gap. The CDR3 nucleotides read TGTGCCAGCAGCAACTCTGCACGTATGACCTACGAGCAGTACTTC. Translating gives CASSNSARMTYEQYF.

The genes are TRBV28 and TRBJ2-7; no clear D gene. V gave up 7 bases and J gave up 6 bases, with 16 bases separating them. CDR3 size: 13 residues. In germline, CDR1 is MDHEN, CDR2 SYDVKM. CDR3 sequence (DNA): TGTGCCAGCATCTTGACCCCCCGCGGCGAGCAGTACTTC. Its protein product is CASILTPRGEQYF.

This clone was observed a single time. The chain couples TRBV27 to TRBJ2-1; tentative D call: TRBD2 (6 bases). Between the trimmed V and J ends, which lost 6 bases and 9 bases, there was a span of 15 bases. The V gene's germline CDR1 is MNHEY and CDR2 SMNVEV (reference sequence). The CDR3 loop spans 13 amino acids. CDR3 amino acids: CASSLPGLFEQFF. The CDR3 coding sequence is TGTGCCAGCAGCCTACCGGGACTCTTTGAGCAGTTCTTC.

The chain couples TRBV20-1 to TRBJ2-7; D is ambiguous. The length of the CDR3 is 10 residues. CDR1 and CDR2 from the germline V gene are DFQATT and SNEGSKA (reference sequence). Trimming took 6 bases from V and 5 from J, leaving 8 bases between them. CDR3 sequence: CSAPRNEQYF. CDR3 in DNA: TGCAGTGCCCCACGGAACGAGCAGTACTTC.